Listed below are T cell receptor beta chains from one sample, sequenced in a study of cytomegalovirus exposure and HLA in healthy donors. The protocol was immunoSEQ multiplex PCR, while the TCRdb copy is restricted to in-frame clones and leaves out a portion. This sample contains fewer than 150,000 clones. Sequenced sample: PBMCs. The origin of the receptors is a young man in good health and CMV-seronegative. The CDR3 runs from the conserved cysteine through the conserved F or W. The D gene is left open where the match is weak.

>15|NA|TRBJ1-5|TRBV11-2
TGTGCCAGCAGCTTAAATCCAGACTACAATCAGCCCCAGCATTTT
CASSLNPDYNQPQHF
>13|TRBD2|TRBJ2-2|TRBV2
TGTGCCACCTATATAGCGGGACTTGGGGAGCTGTTTTTT
CATYIAGLGELFF
>15|NA|TRBJ2-2|TRBV7-7
TGTGCTAGCAGCCGTACGGGGTCTGGCACCGGGGAGCTGTTTTTT
CASSRTGSGTGELFF
>13|NA|TRBJ2-5|TRBV5-6
TGTGCCAGCAGCCCTAGACCGGAAGAGACCCAGTACTTC
CASSPRPEETQYF
>12|NA|TRBJ1-1|TRBV7-8
TGTGCCAGCAGCTTTAGGAGGACTGAAGCTTTCTTT
CASSFRRTEAFF
>13|NA|TRBJ1-2|TRBV5-1
TGCGCCAGCAGCTACGACAGGCCCTATGGCTACACCTTC
CASSYDRPYGYTF
>15|NA|TRBJ1-1|TRBV28
TGTGCCAGCAGTACTAGGACAGTTAGCCTTTTTGATGCTTTCTTT
CASSTRTVSLFDAFF
>14|NA|TRBJ2-7|TRBV7-9
TGTGCCTGCAGCGGACCGGGATTTAACTACGAGCAGTACTTC
CACSGPGFNYEQYF
>12|TRBD2|TRBJ2-7|TRBV7-9
TGTGCCAGTCTAGCGGGATCGAGAGAGCAGTACTTC
CASLAGSREQYF
>15|NA|TRBJ2-3|TRBV7-2
TGTGCCAGCAGCTCCCGGGACACGGGGCGAGATACGCAGTATTTT
CASSSRDTGRDTQYF
>14|TRBD1|TRBJ1-2|TRBV18
TGTGCCAGCTCCGCAATGGGACAGGGCACTGGCTACACCTTC
CASSAMGQGTGYTF
>13|NA|TRBJ1-5|TRBV5-8
TGTGCCAGCAGCCCACTTTCCAATCAGCCCCAGCATTTT
CASSPLSNQPQHF
>16|TRBD1|TRBJ2-7|TRBV27
TGTGCCAGCAGTATCAACTCCGGGACAGGGTTATACGAGCAGTACTTC
CASSINSGTGLYEQYF
>13|NA|TRBJ1-5|TRBV10-3
TGTGCCATCTGTGCAGGGCCCAATCAGCCCCAGCATTTT
CAICAGPNQPQHF
>12|NA|TRBJ1-4|TRBV7-9
TGTGCCAGCAGCTTAGATAGCAGAAAACTGTTTTTT
CASSLDSRKLFF
>15|TRBD2|TRBJ2-3|TRBV5-1
TGCGCCAGCAGCTTAGCGGGAGGAAAGTCTGATACGCAGTATTTT
CASSLAGGKSDTQYF
>16|TRBD1|TRBJ1-5|TRBV19
TGTGCCAGTAGTACTGGGAGCCTAGGGGGCGGTCAGCCCCAGCATTTT
CASSTGSLGGGQPQHF
>14|TRBD1|TRBJ1-4|TRBV5-1
TGCGCCAGCAGCTCACAGGGGCTTCGGGAAAAACTGTTTTTT
CASSSQGLREKLFF
>17|NA|TRBJ1-5|TRBV6-1
TGTGCCAGCAGTGAAGGTACAGGGAGTTATAGCAATCAGCCCCAGCATTTT
CASSEGTGSYSNQPQHF
>11|TRBD1|TRBJ1-2|TRBV2
TGTGCCAGCAGTGTGGGGGAGACAGGGACCTTC
CASSVGETGTF
>13|NA|TRBJ1-1|TRBV27
TGTGCCAGCAGTTTAGGGGCAAACACTGAAGCTTTCTTT
CASSLGANTEAFF
>14|NA|TRBJ1-1|TRBV6-5
TGTGCCAGCAGTGATAGGCAGGGTAACACTGAAGCTTTCTTT
CASSDRQGNTEAFF
>15|NA|TRBJ2-7|TRBV14
TGTGCCAGCAGCCAAAGTTTTATAACAGCTTACGAGCAGTACTTC
CASSQSFITAYEQYF
>15|NA|TRBJ1-2|TRBV21-1
TGTGCCAGCAGCAAAAAAGGGAAGGGGATCTATGGCTACACCTTC
CASSKKGKGIYGYTF
>16|NA|TRBJ2-7|TRBV5-1
TGCGCCAGCAGCCAGGGCCACAGGGTGGGGTCCTACGAGCAGTACTTC
CASSQGHRVGSYEQYF
>14|NA|TRBJ1-1|TRBV10-2
TGCGCCAGCAGTGAGTCTTCTGGGGGGACTGAAGCTTTCTTT
CASSESSGGTEAFF
>14|NA|TRBJ2-7|TRBV6-5
TGTGCCAGCAGTACCCCCGGACAGTCTTACGAGCAGTACTTC
CASSTPGQSYEQYF
>16|TRBD2|TRBJ2-3|TRBV28
TGTGCCAGCAGTTTATGGGGTAGCGGGAGTACAGATACGCAGTATTTT
CASSLWGSGSTDTQYF
>13|TRBD1|TRBJ1-2|TRBV18
TGTGCCAGCTCACCGGCAGGGGGCAGTGGCTACACCTTC
CASSPAGGSGYTF
>15|TRBD1|TRBJ2-1|TRBV11-3
TGTGCCAGCAGCTTAGGGGTGACAGGGGGCAATGAGCAGTTCTTC
CASSLGVTGGNEQFF
>13|NA|TRBJ2-7|TRBV6-5
TGTGCCAGCAGTTTTACAGGGCCGGGTGAGCAGTACTTC
CASSFTGPGEQYF
>16|TRBD1|TRBJ1-5|TRBV4-1
TGCGCCAGCAGCCAAATGGGGACAGGGAGCAATCAGCCCCAGCATTTT
CASSQMGTGSNQPQHF
>16|NA|TRBJ1-2|TRBV19
TGTGCCAGTAGTATAGTAGGTCGCGACAGTGTCTATGGCTACACCTTC
CASSIVGRDSVYGYTF
>13|TRBD1|TRBJ2-1|TRBV27
TGTGCCAGCACGGGACAGAACTACAATGAGCAGTTCTTC
CASTGQNYNEQFF
>13|NA|TRBJ1-2|TRBV10-1
TGCGCCAGCAGCCCTCGAGGAGGGCATGGCTACACCTTC
CASSPRGGHGYTF
>14|TRBD1|TRBJ1-2|TRBV5-1
TGCGCCAGCAGCGGAGGGGACAGACAGTGGGGCTACACCTTC
CASSGGDRQWGYTF
>14|TRBD2|TRBJ2-5|TRBV5-1
TGCGCCAGTACTAGCGGGCAGTCCCAAGAGACCCAGTACTTC
CASTSGQSQETQYF
>15|NA|TRBJ1-3|TRBV19
TGTGCCAGTAGTATAGTCGCGACACCCGGAAACACCATATATTTT
CASSIVATPGNTIYF
>15|TRBD1|TRBJ1-2|TRBV27
TGTGCCAGCAGTTTGACAGGGTTGGGGAGCTATGGCTACACCTTC
CASSLTGLGSYGYTF
>15|TRBD2|TRBJ2-5|TRBV15
TGTGCCACCAGCAGAGATAGCGGGGCTCAAGAGACCCAGTACTTC
CATSRDSGAQETQYF
>13|NA|TRBJ1-1|TRBV27
TGTGCCAGCAGTTTTGGCACCTACACTGAAGCTTTCTTT
CASSFGTYTEAFF
>14|TRBD1|TRBJ1-5|TRBV30
TGTGCCTGGGGCCGGGACAGCACTAATCAGCCCCAGCATTTT
CAWGRDSTNQPQHF
>15|TRBD1|TRBJ1-1|TRBV9
TGTGCCAGCAGCGTAGCCGGGGGACAGGGTGGGTTAGCTTTCTTT
CASSVAGGQGGLAFF
>16|NA|TRBJ2-1|TRBV5-1
TGCGCCAGCAGCTCTAACGTCCGCCTAATTGACAATGAGCAGTTCTTC
CASSSNVRLIDNEQFF
>15|TRBD1|TRBJ2-5|TRBV6-1
TGTGCCAGCAGTGGAGGTAGGGGGCAACAAGAGACCCAGTACTTC
CASSGGRGQQETQYF
>16|TRBD2|TRBJ2-5|TRBV18
TGTGCCAGCTCCCTATTGGGACTATTCCAAGCAGAGACCCAGTACTTC
CASSLLGLFQAETQYF
>12|NA|TRBJ1-1|TRBV25-1
TGTGCCAGCAGTGACGGGGGCACTGAAGCTTTCTTT
CASSDGGTEAFF
>16|TRBD1|TRBJ2-1|TRBV7-2
TGTGCCAGCAGCTTTTCAGTAGGGGGCGCCCTCAATGAGCAGTTCTTC
CASSFSVGGALNEQFF
>16|NA|TRBJ1-1|TRBV6-5
TGTGCCAGCAGTTACTCTGAGTTCGTACGGAACACTGAAGCTTTCTTT
CASSYSEFVRNTEAFF
>15|NA|TRBJ2-1|TRBV18
TGTGCCAGCTCACTTTCGAGGGCACAGAACAATGAGCAGTTCTTC
CASSLSRAQNNEQFF
>13|NA|TRBJ2-7|TRBV5-1
TGCGCCAGCAGCCGCTCCCAGGGAAACGAGCAGTACTTC
CASSRSQGNEQYF
>20|NA|TRBJ2-7|TRBV18
TGTGCCAGCTCACCGCGAGCGAACAGTGTAAATACAGGCTCGACCTACGAGCAGTACTTC
CASSPRANSVNTGSTYEQYF
>17|TRBD1|TRBJ1-5|TRBV4-1
TGCGCCAGCAGCCAAGATTTGGGGACAGGGGATCGGCAGCCCCAGCATTTT
CASSQDLGTGDRQPQHF
>14|NA|TRBJ2-1|TRBV9
TGTGCCAGCAGCGTAGAAGACCGGAGTAAAGGGCAGTTCTTC
CASSVEDRSKGQFF